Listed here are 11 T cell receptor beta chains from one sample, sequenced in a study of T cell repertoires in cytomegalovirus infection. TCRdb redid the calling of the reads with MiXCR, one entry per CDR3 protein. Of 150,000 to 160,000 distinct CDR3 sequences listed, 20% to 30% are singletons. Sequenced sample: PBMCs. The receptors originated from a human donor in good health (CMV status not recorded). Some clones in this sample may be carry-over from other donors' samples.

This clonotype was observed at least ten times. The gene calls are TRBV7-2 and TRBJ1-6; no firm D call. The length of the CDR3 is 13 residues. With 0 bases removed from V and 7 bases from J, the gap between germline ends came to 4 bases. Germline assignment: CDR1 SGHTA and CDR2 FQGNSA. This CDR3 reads CASSLARNSPLHF. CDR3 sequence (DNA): TGTGCCAGCAGCTTAGCGCGGAATTCACCCCTCCACTTT.

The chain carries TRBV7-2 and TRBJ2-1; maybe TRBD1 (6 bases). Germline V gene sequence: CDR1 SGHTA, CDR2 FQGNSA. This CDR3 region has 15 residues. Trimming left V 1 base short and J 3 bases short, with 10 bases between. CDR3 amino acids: CASSLVRGNYNEQFF. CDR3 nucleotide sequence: TGTGCCAGCAGCTTAGTGAGGGGGAACTACAATGAGCAGTTCTTC.

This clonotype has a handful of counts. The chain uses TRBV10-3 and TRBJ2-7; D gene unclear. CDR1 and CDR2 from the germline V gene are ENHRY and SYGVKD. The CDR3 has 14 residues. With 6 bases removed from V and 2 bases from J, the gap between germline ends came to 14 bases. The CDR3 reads CAISNTHLTYEQYF. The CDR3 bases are TGTGCCATCAGCAACACCCACCTGACCTACGAGCAGTACTTC.

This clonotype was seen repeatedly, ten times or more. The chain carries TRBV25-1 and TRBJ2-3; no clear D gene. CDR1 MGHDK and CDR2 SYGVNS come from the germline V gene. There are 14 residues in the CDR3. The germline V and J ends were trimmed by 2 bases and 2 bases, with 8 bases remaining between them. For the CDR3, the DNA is TGTGCCAGCAGTGAAAATCTCATCACAGATACGCAGTATTTT. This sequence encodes CASSENLITDTQYF.

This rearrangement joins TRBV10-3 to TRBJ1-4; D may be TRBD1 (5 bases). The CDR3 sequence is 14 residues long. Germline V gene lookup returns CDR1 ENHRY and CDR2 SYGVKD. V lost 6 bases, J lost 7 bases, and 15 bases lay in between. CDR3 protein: CAISGASLGEKLFF. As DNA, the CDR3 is TGTGCCATCAGCGGGGCCTCACTCGGTGAAAAACTGTTTTTT.

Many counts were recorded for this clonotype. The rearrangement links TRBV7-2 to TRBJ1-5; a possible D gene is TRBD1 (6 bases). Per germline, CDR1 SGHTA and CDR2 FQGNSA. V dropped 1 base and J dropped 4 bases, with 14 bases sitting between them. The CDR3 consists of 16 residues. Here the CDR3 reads CASSLGTVNRNQPQHF. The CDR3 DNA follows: TGTGCCAGCAGCTTAGGGACAGTTAACAGAAATCAGCCCCAGCATTTT.

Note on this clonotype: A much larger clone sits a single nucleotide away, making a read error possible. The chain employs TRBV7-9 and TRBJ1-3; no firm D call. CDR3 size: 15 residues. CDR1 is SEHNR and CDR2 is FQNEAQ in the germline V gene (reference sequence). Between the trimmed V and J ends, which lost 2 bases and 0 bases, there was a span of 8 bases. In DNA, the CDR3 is TGTGCCAGCAGCTTATCGGAGGCCTCTGGAAACACCATATATTTT. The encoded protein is CASSLSEASGNTIYF.

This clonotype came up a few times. CDR3 protein: CASSFPTGEGGETQYF. CDR3 coding DNA: TGTGCCAGCAGTTTTCCTACAGGGGAAGGGGGAGAGACCCAGTACTTC. This chain links TRBV28 with TRBJ2-5, with 7 nucleotides matching TRBD1. V shed 3 bases, J shed 4 bases, and the junction held 11 bases outside the gene matches. CDR1 is MDHEN and CDR2 is SYDVKM in the germline V gene. CDR3 length equals 16 residues.

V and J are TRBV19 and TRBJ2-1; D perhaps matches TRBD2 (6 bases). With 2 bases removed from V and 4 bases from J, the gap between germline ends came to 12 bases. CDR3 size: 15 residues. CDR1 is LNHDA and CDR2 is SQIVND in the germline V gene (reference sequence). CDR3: CASSIRDFTYNEQFF. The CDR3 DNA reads TGTGCCAGTAGTATAAGGGACTTCACTTACAATGAGCAGTTCTTC.

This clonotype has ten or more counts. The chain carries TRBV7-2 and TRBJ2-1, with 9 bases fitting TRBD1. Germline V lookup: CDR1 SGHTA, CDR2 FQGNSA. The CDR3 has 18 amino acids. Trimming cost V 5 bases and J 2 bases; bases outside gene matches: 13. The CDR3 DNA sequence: TGTGCCAGCAGCACCGGGACAGGGCTGCTAGGTCCCTACAATGAGCAGTTCTTC. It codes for CASSTGTGLLGPYNEQFF.

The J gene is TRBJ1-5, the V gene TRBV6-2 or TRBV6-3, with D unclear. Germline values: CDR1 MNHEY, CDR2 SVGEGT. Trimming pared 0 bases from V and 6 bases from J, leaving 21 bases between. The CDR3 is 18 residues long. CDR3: CASSYSLHRASPGQPQHF. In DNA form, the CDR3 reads TGTGCCAGCAGTTACTCGCTTCACCGGGCCTCGCCTGGTCAGCCCCAGCATTTT.